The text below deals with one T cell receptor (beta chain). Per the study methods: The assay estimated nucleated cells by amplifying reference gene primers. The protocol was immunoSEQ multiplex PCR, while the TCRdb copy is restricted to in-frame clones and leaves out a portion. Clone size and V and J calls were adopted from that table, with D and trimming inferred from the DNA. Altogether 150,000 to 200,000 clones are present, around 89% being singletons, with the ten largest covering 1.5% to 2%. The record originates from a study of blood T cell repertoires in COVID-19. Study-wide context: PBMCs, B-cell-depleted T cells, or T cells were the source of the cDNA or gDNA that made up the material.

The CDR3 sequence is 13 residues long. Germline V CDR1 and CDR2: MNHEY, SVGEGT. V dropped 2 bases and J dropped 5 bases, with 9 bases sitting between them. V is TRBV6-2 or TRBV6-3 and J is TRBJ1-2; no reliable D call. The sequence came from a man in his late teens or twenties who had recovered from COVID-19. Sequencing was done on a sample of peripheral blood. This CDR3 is CASSYETFYGYTF. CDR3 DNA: TGTGCCAGCAGTTACGAGACATTTTATGGCTACACCTTC.